The TCR beta chain described here comes from a study of blood T cell repertoires in COVID-19. Study context: Researchers got acute and convalescent COVID-19 samples from the United States, Italy and Spain. PBMCs, B-cell-depleted T cells, or T cells provided the cDNA or gDNA that made up the material.

Germline V gives CDR1 LGHDT, CDR2 YNNKEL (reference sequence). There are 14 residues in the CDR3. V lost 5 bases and J lost 0, with 8 bases in between. Original handling: Scientists estimated how many nucleated cells there were by amplifying reference gene primers. Generated by immunoSEQ multiplex PCR, the TCRdb table keeps only in-frame clones and is missing some. From that table come the V and J calls and clone size; the DNA was used to work out D and trimming. The sample includes about 71,000 clones, about 80% seen only once; the top ten take approximately 15%. The sequencing sample was made of peripheral blood. The TCR originated in a woman older than 75 with acute or convalescent COVID-19. The rearrangement links TRBV3-1 (or the pseudogene TRBV3-2) to TRBJ2-1, with D hard to call. CDR3 in DNA: TGTGCCAGCAGCGTTTCTAGCTCCTACAATGAGCAGTTCTTC. Its protein is CASSVSSSYNEQFF.